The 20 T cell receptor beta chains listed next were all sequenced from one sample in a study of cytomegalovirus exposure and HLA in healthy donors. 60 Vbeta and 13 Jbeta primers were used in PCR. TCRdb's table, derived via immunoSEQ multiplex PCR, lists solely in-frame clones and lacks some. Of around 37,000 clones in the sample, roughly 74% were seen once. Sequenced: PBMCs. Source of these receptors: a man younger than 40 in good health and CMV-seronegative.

DNA for the CDR3: TGCGCCAGCAGCTGGACGACTAGCGGGGGGGCATACAATGAGCAGTTCTTC. Translation gives CASSWTTSGGAYNEQFF. This chain links TRBV5-1 with TRBJ2-1, with TRBD2 matching over 14 bases. Germline assignment: CDR1 SGHRS and CDR2 YFSETQ. V lost 3 bases, J lost 4 bases, and 6 bases stayed unmatched. There are 17 residues in the CDR3.

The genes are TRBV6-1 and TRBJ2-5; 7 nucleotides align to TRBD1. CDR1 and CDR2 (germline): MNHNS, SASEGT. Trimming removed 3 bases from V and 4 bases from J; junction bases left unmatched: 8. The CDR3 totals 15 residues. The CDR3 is CASSEGQSGSETQYF. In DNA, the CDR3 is TGTGCCAGCAGTGAGGGACAGTCGGGGTCAGAGACCCAGTACTTC.

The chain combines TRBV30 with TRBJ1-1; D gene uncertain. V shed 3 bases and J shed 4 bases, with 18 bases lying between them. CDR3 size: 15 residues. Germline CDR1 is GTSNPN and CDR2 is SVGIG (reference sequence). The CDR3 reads CAWSAFSGSGTEAFF. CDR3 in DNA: TGTGCCTGGAGCGCCTTTTCGGGATCCGGCACTGAAGCTTTCTTT. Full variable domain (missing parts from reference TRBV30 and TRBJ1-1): SQTIHQWPATLVQPVGSPLSLECTVEGTSNPNLYWYRQAAGRGLQLLFYSVGIGQISSEVPQNLSASRPQDRQFILSSKKLLLSDSGFYLCAWSAFSGSGTEAFFGQGTRLTVV.

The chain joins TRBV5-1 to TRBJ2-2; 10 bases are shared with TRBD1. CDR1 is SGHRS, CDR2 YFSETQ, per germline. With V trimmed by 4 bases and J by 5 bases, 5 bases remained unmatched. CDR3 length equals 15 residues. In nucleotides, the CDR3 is TGCGCCAGCAGCCTAGGGGACAGGGGAACCGGGGAGCTGTTTTTT. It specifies CASSLGDRGTGELFF. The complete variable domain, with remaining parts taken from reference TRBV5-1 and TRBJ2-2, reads KAGVTQTPRYLIKTRGQQVTLSCSPISGHRSVSWYQQTPGQGLQFLFEYFSETQRNKGNFPGRFSGRQFSNSRSEMNVSTLELGDSALYLCASSLGDRGTGELFFGEGSRLTVL.

The CDR3 DNA sequence: TGTGCCAGCAGTACTCAACTAGCGGGAAGCACAGATACGCAGTATTTT. Amino acid sequence: CASSTQLAGSTDTQYF. The V gene is TRBV28, the J gene TRBJ2-3; 10 positions match TRBD2. The CDR3 has 16 residues. Germline V gives CDR1 MDHEN, CDR2 SYDVKM. V trimming: 5 bases; J trimming: 0 bases; junction bases outside the gene matches: 5. Looking up the rest from reference TRBV28 and TRBJ2-3 gives the full variable domain: DVKVTQSSRYLVKRTGEKVFLECVQDMDHENMFWYRQDPGLGLRLIYFSYDVKMKEKGDIPEGYSVSREKKERFSLILESASTNQTSMYLCASSTQLAGSTDTQYFGPGTRLTVL.

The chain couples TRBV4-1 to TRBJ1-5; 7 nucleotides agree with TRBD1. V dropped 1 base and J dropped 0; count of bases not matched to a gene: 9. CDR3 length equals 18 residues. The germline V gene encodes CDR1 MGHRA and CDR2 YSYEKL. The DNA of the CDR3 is TGCGCCAGCAGCCAAGGAAGGACAGGCCGTTATAGCAATCAGCCCCAGCATTTT. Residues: CASSQGRTGRYSNQPQHF.

CDR3 DNA sequence: TGTGCCAGCAGAAACTCCCTATGGGATACGCAGTATTTT. Its protein is CASRNSLWDTQYF. The chain employs TRBV7-9 and TRBJ2-3, with D unresolved. The CDR3 consists of 13 residues. Germline-derived CDR1 and CDR2 are SEHNR and FQNEAQ (reference sequence). Trimming took 6 bases from V and 6 from J, leaving 13 bases between them.

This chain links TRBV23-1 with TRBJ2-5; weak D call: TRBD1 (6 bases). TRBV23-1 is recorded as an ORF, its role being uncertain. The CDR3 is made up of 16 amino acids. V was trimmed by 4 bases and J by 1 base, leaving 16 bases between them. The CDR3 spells CASSPVRDNSQETQYF. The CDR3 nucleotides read TGCGCCAGCAGTCCGGTCCGGGACAACAGCCAAGAGACCCAGTACTTC.

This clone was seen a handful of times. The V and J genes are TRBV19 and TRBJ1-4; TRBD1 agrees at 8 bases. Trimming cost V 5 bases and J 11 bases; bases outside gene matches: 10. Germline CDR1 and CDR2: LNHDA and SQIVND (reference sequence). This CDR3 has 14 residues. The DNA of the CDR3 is TGTGCCAGTAGTCACCGGGACAGGTACCAGAAACTGTTTTTT. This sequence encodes CASSHRDRYQKLFF. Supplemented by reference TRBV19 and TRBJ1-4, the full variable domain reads DGGITQSPKYLFRKEGQNVTLSCEQNLNHDAMYWYRQDPGQGLRLIYYSQIVNDFQKGDIAEGYSVSREKKESFPLTVTSAQKNPTAFYLCASSHRDRYQKLFFGSGTQLSVL.

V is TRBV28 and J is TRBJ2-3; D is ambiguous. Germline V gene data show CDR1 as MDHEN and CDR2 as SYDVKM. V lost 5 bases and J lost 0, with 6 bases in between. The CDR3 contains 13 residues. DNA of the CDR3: TGTGCCAGCAGTCTAGACAGCACAGATACGCAGTATTTT. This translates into CASSLDSTDTQYF.

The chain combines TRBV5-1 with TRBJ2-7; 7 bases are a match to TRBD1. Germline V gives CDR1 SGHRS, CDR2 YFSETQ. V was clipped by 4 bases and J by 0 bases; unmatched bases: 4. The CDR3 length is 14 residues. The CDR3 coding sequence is TGCGCCAGCAGCGTGCGACAGGGCTCCTACGAGCAGTACTTC. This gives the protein CASSVRQGSYEQYF. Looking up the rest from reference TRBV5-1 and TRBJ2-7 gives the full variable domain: KAGVTQTPRYLIKTRGQQVTLSCSPISGHRSVSWYQQTPGQGLQFLFEYFSETQRNKGNFPGRFSGRQFSNSRSEMNVSTLELGDSALYLCASSVRQGSYEQYFGPGTRLTVT.

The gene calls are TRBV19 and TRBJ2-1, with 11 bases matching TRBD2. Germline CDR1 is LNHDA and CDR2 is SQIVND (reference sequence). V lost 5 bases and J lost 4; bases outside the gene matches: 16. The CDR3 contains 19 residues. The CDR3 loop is CASSSPGSASGGTYNEQFF. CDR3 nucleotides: TGTGCCAGTAGTTCACCGGGGTCGGCTAGCGGGGGGACGTACAATGAGCAGTTCTTC.

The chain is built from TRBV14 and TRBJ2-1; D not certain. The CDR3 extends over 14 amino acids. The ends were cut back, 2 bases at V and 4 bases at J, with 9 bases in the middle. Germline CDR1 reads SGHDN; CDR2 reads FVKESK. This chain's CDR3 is CASSQRQVYNEQFF. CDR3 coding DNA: TGTGCCAGCAGCCAAAGGCAGGTATACAATGAGCAGTTCTTC.

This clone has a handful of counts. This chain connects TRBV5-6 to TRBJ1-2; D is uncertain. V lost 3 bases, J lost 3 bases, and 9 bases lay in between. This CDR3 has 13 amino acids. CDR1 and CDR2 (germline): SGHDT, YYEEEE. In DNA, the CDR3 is TGTGCCAGCAGCTCCGGCAGCGACTATGGCTACACCTTC. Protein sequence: CASSSGSDYGYTF.

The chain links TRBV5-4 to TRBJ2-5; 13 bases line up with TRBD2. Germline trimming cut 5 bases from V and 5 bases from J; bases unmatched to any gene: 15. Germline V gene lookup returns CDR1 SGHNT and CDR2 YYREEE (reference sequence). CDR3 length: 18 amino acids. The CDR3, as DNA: TGTGCCAGCAGATCTAACCCGGGACTAGCGGGAAAGATCGAGACCCAGTACTTC. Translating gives CASRSNPGLAGKIETQYF.

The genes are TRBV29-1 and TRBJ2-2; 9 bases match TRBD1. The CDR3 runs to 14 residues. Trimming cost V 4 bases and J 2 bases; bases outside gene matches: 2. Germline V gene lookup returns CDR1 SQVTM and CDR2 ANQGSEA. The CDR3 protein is CSVGQGVNTGELFF. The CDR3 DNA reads TGCAGCGTTGGACAGGGGGTAAACACCGGGGAGCTGTTTTTT.

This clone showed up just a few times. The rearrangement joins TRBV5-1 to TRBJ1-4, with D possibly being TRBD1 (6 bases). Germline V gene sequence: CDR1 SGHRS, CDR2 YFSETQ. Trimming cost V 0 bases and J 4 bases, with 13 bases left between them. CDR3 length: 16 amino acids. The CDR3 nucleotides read TGCGCCAGCAGCTTGGGTTCACAGGGTCTTAATGAAAAACTGTTTTTT. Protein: CASSLGSQGLNEKLFF.

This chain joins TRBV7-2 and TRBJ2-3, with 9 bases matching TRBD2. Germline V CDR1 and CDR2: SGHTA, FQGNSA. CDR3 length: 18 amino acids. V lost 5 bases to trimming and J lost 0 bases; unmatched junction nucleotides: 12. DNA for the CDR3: TGTGCCAGCAGCAACGGGGGGCGGGGGGGCACTAGCACAGATACGCAGTATTTT. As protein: CASSNGGRGGTSTDTQYF.

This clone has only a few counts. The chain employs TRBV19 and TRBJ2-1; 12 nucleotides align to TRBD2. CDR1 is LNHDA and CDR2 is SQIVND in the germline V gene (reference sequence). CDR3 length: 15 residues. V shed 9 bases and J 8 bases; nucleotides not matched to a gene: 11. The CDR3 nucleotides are TGTGCCAGCGCTAGCGGGAGGGCCGGTGGCTATGAGCAGTTCTTC. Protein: CASASGRAGGYEQFF.

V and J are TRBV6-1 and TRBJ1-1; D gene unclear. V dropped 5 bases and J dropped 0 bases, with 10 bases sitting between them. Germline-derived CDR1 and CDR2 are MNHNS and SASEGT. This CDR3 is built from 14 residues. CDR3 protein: CASSPPGLNTEAFF. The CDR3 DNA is TGTGCCAGCAGTCCCCCGGGGTTGAACACTGAAGCTTTCTTT.